Reported below is one T cell receptor beta chain. Its specificity is not known. The data stem from a study of OX40 agonist ivuxolimab in advanced cancers. About the research overall: The dose-escalation group included hepatocellular carcinoma, melanoma, renal cell carcinoma and head and neck cancer. Cohort: 75% to 90% men, mean age about 62, aged about 20 to 90. The study's findings and limits: Averaging showed that CD8+ T cells had more expanded clones than CD4+ did.

Trimming stripped 0 bases from V and 4 bases from J, with 6 bases between. The CDR3 has 13 amino acids. Germline V gene data show CDR1 as MNHEY and CDR2 as SVGAGI. Sequencing was performed with immunoSEQ multiplex PCR; in TCRdb, only in-frame clones are kept and a portion is missing. The sample consists of about 17,000 clones, just under 80% of them appearing once. V gene TRBV6-5 combines with J gene TRBJ2-5, with D uncertain. The receptor comes from an adult with an advanced solid tumor such as melanoma, head and neck, liver or kidney cancer. The material was CD4+ or CD8+ T cells sorted from blood, obtained in a trial of the OX40 agonist ivuxolimab. CDR3 loop: CASSYSWGETQYF. The CDR3 nucleotides are TGTGCCAGCAGTTACTCGTGGGGAGAGACCCAGTACTTC.